The 11 T cell receptor beta chains in this list originate from one sample, sequenced in a study of T cell changes during pregnancy in multiple sclerosis. The method was immunoSEQ multiplex PCR; TCRdb's version includes in-frame clones alone and lacks a portion of them. The data contain fewer than 85,000 clones, approximately 92% of them seen just once; the ten biggest clones take up about 2.3%. The starting material was peripheral blood, obtained before pregnancy. These receptors were obtained from a female donor with multiple sclerosis, enrolled in a pregnancy study.

The V call is TRBV25-1, the J call TRBJ1-6, with TRBD1 identical over 9 bases. Germline assignment: CDR1 MGHDK and CDR2 SYGVNS. This CDR3 has 14 amino acids. J was trimmed by 5 bases and V by 7 bases; bases with no gene match: 3. DNA for the CDR3: TGTGCCAGCAAATGGACAGGGGATAATTCACCCCTCCACTTT. It yields the protein CASKWTGDNSPLHF.

The V and J genes are TRBV6-6 and TRBJ1-5; D perhaps matches TRBD1 (5 bases). CDR3 length: 13 amino acids. Per the germline V gene, CDR1 is MNHNY and CDR2 is SVGAGI (reference sequence). V was clipped by 4 bases and J by 7 bases, with 11 bases between them. The CDR3 spells CASSFQGSQPQHF. The CDR3 DNA reads TGTGCCAGCAGTTTTCAGGGTAGCCAGCCCCAGCATTTT.

The chain links TRBV7-9 to TRBJ2-2; no clear D gene. V lost 4 bases to trimming and J lost 5 bases, with 5 bases between them. This CDR3 contains 12 residues. Germline CDR1 reads SEHNR; CDR2 reads FQNEAQ (reference sequence). The CDR3 DNA follows: TGTGCCAGCAGCTCTATTACCGGGGAGCTGTTTTTT. Translating gives CASSSITGELFF.

The chain combines TRBV9 with TRBJ1-1; D is perhaps TRBD1 (6 bases). Germline V gene sequence: CDR1 SGDLS, CDR2 YYNGEE. Trimming took off 4 bases at V and 8 bases at J, with 18 bases between the two ends. The CDR3 has 14 residues. CDR3 protein: CASSTGGQYPEAFF. Written as DNA, the CDR3 is TGTGCCAGCAGCACGGGTGGACAGTATCCCGAAGCTTTCTTT.

The chain has TRBV10-2 and TRBJ2-3; 10 bases are shared with TRBD2. Germline CDR1 is WSHSY and CDR2 is SAAADI. J gave up 2 bases and V 5 bases, and 4 bases lay outside the gene matches. The CDR3 extends over 15 amino acids. Here the CDR3 DNA reads TGCGCCAGCAGTTCGACTAGCGGGTACACAGATACGCAGTATTTT. It encodes CASSSTSGYTDTQYF.

In its sample, this clone was seen once. V and J are TRBV4-3 and TRBJ1-4, with D unresolved. CDR1 and CDR2 from the germline V gene are LGHNA and YSLEER. Trimming pared 4 bases from V and 7 bases from J, leaving 16 bases between. This CDR3 region has 15 residues. This CDR3 is CASSRVDNLSEKLFF. CDR3 bases: TGCGCCAGCAGCCGAGTTGACAATCTTAGTGAAAAACTGTTTTTT.

The chain couples TRBV5-1 to TRBJ2-3; 11 bases match TRBD2. The CDR3 length is 16 residues. J was trimmed by 1 base and V by 0 bases; bases with no gene match: 1. Per germline, CDR1 SGHRS and CDR2 YFSETQ. The CDR3 DNA reads TGCGCCAGCAGCTTGGGACTAGCGGGACGCACAGATACGCAGTATTTT. Amino acids: CASSLGLAGRTDTQYF.

The J gene is TRBJ2-3, the V gene TRBV5-1; perhaps TRBD2 as D (6 bases). Trimming shortened V by 7 bases and J by 2 bases, and 11 bases separated the two germline ends. CDR1 and CDR2 from the germline V gene are SGHRS and YFSETQ. The CDR3 has 13 residues. The CDR3 bases are TGCGCCAGCCTAGCGCCTCACACAGATACGCAGTATTTT. Its translation is CASLAPHTDTQYF.

This clone was seen once. The genes are TRBV7-6 and TRBJ2-1; 9 nucleotides match TRBD1. CDR1 is SGHVS and CDR2 is FNYEAQ in the germline V gene. With 5 bases clipped from V and 5 bases from J, the junction kept 4 bases outside the gene matches. CDR3 length equals 14 residues. DNA of the CDR3: TGTGCCAGCAGCACCCGGACAGGGGACAATGAGCAGTTCTTC. Protein product: CASSTRTGDNEQFF.

This CDR3 reads CASSSGTRLNEQFF. Here the CDR3 DNA reads TGTGCCAGCAGCTCCGGGACTAGACTCAATGAGCAGTTCTTC. The chain combines TRBV5-4 with TRBJ2-1; 8 nucleotides align to TRBD2. The CDR3 has 14 amino acids. In germline, CDR1 is SGHNT, CDR2 YYREEE (reference sequence). The V segment lost 3 bases and the J segment 6 bases; nucleotides outside the gene matches: 5.

The rearrangement uses TRBV7-9 and TRBJ1-3, with 8 bases fitting TRBD1. Germline V lookup: CDR1 SEHNR, CDR2 FQNEAQ (reference sequence). The CDR3 sequence is 16 residues long. Trimming at V came to 4 bases and at J to 2 bases, leaving 7 bases not matched to a gene. The CDR3 loop reads CASSSYRGWTGNTIYF. CDR3 bases: TGTGCCAGCAGCTCCTACAGGGGGTGGACTGGAAACACCATATATTTT.